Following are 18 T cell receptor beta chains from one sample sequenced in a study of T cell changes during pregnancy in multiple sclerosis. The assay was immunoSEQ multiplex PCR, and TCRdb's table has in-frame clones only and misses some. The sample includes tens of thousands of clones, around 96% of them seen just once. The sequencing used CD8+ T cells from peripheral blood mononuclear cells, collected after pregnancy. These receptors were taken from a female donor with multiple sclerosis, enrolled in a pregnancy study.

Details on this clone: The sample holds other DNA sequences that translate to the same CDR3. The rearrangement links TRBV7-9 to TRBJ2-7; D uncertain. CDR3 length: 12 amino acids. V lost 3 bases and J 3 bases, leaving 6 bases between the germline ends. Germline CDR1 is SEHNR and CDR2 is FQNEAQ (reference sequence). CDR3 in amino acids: CASSLSSYEQYF. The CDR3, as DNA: TGTGCCAGCAGCTTGTCTAGCTACGAGCAGTACTTC. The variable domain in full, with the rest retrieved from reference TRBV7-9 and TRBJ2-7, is DTGVSQNPRHKITKRGQNVTFRCDPISEHNRLYWYRQTLGQGPEFLTYFQNEAQLEKSRLLSDRFSAERPKGSFSTLEIQRTEQGDSAMYLCASSLSSYEQYFGPGTRLTVT.

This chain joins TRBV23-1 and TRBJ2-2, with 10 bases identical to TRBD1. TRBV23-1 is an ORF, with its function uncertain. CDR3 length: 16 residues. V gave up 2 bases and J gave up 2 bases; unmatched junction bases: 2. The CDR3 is CASSQPTGGNTGELFF. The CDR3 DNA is TGCGCCAGCAGTCAACCGACAGGGGGCAACACCGGGGAGCTGTTTTTT.

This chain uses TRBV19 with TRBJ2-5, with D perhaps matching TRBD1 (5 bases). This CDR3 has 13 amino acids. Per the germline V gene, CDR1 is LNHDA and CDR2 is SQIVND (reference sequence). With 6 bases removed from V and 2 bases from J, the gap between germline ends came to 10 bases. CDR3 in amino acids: CASRGPGQETQYF. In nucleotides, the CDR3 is TGTGCCAGTAGGGGGCCAGGACAAGAGACCCAGTACTTC. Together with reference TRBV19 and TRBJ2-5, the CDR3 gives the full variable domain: DGGITQSPKYLFRKEGQNVTLSCEQNLNHDAMYWYRQDPGQGLRLIYYSQIVNDFQKGDIAEGYSVSREKKESFPLTVTSAQKNPTAFYLCASRGPGQETQYFGPGTRLLVL.

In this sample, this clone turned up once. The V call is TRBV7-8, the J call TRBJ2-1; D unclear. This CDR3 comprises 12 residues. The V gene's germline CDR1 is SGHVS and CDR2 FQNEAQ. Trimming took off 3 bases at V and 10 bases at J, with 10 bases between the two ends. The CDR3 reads CASSLTGSEQFF. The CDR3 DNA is TGTGCCAGCAGCTTGACGGGTTCGGAGCAGTTCTTC.

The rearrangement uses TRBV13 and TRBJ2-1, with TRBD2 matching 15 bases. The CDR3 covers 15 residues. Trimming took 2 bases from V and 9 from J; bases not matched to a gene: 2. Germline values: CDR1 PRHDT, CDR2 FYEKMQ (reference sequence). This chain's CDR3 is CASSLRTSGRAEQFF. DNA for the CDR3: TGTGCCAGCAGCTTACGGACTAGCGGGAGGGCTGAGCAGTTCTTC.

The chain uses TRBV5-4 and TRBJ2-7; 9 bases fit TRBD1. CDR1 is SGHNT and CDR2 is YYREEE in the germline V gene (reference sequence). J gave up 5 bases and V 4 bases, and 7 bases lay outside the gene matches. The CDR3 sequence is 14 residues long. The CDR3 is CASSTGTGRNEQYF. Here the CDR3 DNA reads TGTGCCAGCAGCACCGGGACAGGGAGGAACGAGCAGTACTTC.

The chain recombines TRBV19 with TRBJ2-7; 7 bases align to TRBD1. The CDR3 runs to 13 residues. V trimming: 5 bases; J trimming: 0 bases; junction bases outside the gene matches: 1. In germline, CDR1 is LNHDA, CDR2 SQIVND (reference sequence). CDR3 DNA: TGTGCCAGTAGTTGGGACAGCTCCTACGAGCAGTACTTC. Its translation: CASSWDSSYEQYF.

The CDR3 is CASSYVDRPQETQYF. The CDR3 DNA is TGTGCCAGCAGTTACGTCGACAGGCCCCAAGAGACCCAGTACTTC. V and J are TRBV6-6 and TRBJ2-5, with a possible D match to TRBD1 (6 bases). The length of the CDR3 is 15 residues. V was clipped by 2 bases and J by 1 base, with 11 bases between them. The germline V gene encodes CDR1 MNHNY and CDR2 SVGAGI (reference sequence).

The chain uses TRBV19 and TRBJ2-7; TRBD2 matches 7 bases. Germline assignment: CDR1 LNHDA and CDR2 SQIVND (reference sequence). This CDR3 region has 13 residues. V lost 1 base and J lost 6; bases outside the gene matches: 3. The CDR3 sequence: CASSIAGGGEQYF. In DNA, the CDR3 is TGTGCCAGTAGTATAGCCGGCGGGGGCGAGCAGTACTTC. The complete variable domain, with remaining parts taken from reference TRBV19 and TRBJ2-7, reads DGGITQSPKYLFRKEGQNVTLSCEQNLNHDAMYWYRQDPGQGLRLIYYSQIVNDFQKGDIAEGYSVSREKKESFPLTVTSAQKNPTAFYLCASSIAGGGEQYFGPGTRLTVT.

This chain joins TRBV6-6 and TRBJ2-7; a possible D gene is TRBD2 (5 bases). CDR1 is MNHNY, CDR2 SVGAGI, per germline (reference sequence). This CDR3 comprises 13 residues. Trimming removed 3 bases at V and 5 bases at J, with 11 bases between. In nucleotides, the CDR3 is TGTGCCAGCAGTTATACGGCTAGCAACGAGCAGTACTTC. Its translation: CASSYTASNEQYF.

In DNA form, the CDR3 reads TGTGCCAGCAGCGTAGCAGGGCTAAGCACAGATACGCAGTATTTT. Its protein is CASSVAGLSTDTQYF. The chain carries TRBV9 and TRBJ2-3; D is perhaps TRBD1 (5 bases). The CDR3 has 15 amino acids. The V gene's germline CDR1 is SGDLS and CDR2 YYNGEE. V was shortened by 0 bases and J by 0 bases, with 8 bases between the two germline ends.

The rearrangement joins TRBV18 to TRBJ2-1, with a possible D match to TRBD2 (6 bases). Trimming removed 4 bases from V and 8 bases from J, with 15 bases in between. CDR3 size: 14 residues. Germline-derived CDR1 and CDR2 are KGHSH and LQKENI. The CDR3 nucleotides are TGTGCCAGCTCACGACCGGGACTCACCTATGAGCAGTTCTTC. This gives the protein CASSRPGLTYEQFF.

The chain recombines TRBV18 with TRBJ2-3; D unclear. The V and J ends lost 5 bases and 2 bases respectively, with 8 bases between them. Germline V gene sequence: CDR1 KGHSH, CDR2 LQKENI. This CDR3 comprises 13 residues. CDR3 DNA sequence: TGTGCCAGCTCATCTTACTCCACAGATACGCAGTATTTT. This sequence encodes CASSSYSTDTQYF.

The CDR3 sequence: CSVDPGTGDYGYTF. The CDR3 bases are TGCAGCGTTGACCCCGGGACAGGGGACTATGGCTACACCTTC. The chain links TRBV29-1 to TRBJ1-2, with 10 bases identical to TRBD1. In germline, CDR1 is SQVTM, CDR2 ANQGSEA. With V trimmed by 3 bases and J by 3 bases, 4 bases remained unmatched. This CDR3 spans 14 amino acids.

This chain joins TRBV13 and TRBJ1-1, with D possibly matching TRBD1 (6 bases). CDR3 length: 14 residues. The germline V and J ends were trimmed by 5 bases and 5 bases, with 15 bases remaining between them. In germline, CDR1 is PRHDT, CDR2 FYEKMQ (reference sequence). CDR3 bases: TGTGCCAGCAGCATCAGGGGTCGGGATACTGAAGCTTTCTTT. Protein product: CASSIRGRDTEAFF.

The CDR3 DNA reads TGTGCCAGCAGTGAAGATAGCGGGGTTTCTCAAGAGACCCAGTACTTC. Its protein product is CASSEDSGVSQETQYF. This chain joins TRBV2 and TRBJ2-5, with 8 bases that match TRBD2. The V gene's germline CDR1 is SNHLY and CDR2 FYNNEI. The V gene end was trimmed by 1 base and the J gene end by 2 bases; junction bases not matched to a gene: 6. The CDR3 totals 16 residues.

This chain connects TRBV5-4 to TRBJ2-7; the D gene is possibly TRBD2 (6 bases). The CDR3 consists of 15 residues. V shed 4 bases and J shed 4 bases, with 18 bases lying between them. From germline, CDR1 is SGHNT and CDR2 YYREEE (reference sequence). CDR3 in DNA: TGTGCCAGCAGCCGTCGCGGGGTTAGTAAGTACGAGCAGTACTTC. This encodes CASSRRGVSKYEQYF.

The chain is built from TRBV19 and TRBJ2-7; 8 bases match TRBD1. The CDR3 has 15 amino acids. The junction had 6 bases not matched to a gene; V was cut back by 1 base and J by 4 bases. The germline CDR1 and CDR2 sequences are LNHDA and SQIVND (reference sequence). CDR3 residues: CASSIGQGASYEQYF. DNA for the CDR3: TGTGCCAGTAGTATAGGGCAGGGGGCTTCATACGAGCAGTACTTC.